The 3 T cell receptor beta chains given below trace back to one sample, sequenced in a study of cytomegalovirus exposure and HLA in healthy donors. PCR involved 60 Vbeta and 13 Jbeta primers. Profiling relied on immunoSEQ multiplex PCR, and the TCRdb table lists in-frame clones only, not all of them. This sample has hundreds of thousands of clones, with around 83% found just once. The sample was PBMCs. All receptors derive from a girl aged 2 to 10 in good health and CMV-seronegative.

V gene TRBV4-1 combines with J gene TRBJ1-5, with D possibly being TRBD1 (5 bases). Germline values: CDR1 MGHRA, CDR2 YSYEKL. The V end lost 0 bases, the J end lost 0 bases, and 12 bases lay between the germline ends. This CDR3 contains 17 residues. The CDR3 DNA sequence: TGCGCCAGCAGCCAAGATGGGGCGGAATATAGCAATCAGCCCCAGCATTTT. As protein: CASSQDGAEYSNQPQHF.

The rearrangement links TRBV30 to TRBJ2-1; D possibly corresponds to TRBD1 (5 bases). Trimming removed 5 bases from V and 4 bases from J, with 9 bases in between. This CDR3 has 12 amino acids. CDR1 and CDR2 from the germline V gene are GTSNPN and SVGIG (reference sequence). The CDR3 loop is CAWGPGYNEQFF. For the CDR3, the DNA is TGTGCCTGGGGGCCAGGGTACAATGAGCAGTTCTTC.

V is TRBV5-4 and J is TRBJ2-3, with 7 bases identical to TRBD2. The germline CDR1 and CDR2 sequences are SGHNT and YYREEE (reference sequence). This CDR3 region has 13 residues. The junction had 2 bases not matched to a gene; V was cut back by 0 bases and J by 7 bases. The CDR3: CASSLAGGNTQYF. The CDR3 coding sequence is TGTGCCAGCAGCTTGGCGGGGGGTAATACGCAGTATTTT.